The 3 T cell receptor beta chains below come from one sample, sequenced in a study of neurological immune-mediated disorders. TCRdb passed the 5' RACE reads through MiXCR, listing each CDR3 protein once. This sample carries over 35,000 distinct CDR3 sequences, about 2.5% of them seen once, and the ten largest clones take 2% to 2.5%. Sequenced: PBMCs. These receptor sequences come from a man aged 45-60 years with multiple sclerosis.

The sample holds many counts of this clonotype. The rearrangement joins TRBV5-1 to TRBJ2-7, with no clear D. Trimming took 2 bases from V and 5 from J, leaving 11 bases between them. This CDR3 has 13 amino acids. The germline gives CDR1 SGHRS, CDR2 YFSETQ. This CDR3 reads CASSLTLLDEQYF. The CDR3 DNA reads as TGCGCCAGCAGCTTAACGCTTCTGGACGAGCAGTACTTC.

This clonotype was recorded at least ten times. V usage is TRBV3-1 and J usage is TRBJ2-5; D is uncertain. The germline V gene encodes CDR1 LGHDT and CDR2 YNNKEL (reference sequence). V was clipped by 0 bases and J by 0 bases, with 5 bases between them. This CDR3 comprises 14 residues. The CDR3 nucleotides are TGTGCCAGCAGCCAAGATCCATACCAAGAGACCCAGTACTTC. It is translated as CASSQDPYQETQYF.

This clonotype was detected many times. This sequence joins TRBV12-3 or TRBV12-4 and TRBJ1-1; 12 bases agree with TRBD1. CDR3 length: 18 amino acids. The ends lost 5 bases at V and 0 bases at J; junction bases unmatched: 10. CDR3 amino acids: CASSQGTGGQTLNTEAFF. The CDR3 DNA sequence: TGTGCCAGCAGTCAGGGGACAGGGGGCCAGACTCTGAACACTGAAGCTTTCTTT.